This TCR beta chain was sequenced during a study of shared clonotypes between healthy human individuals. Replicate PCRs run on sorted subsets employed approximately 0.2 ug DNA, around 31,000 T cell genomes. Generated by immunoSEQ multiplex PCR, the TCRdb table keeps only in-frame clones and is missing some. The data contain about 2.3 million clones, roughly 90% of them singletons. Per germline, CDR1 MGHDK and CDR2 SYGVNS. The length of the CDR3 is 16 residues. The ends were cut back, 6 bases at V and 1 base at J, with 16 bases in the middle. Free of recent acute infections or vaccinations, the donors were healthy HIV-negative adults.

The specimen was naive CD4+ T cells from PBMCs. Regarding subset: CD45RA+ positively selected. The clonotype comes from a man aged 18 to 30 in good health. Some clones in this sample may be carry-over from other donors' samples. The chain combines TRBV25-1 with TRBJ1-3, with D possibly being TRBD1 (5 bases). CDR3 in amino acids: CASSAAGTESGNTIYF. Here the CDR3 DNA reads TGTGCCAGCAGCGCCGCCGGGACCGAATCTGGAAACACCATATATTTT.